The 18 T cell receptor beta chains below come from one sample, sequenced in a study of regulatory T cells in long-lasting Graves disease. Time point specified: newly diagnosed GD, antithyroid drugs for less than 3 months. The authors made the TCR library using RNA they extracted from PBMCs. iRepertoire HTBI primers and Arm-PCR of CDR3 regions built TCR beta libraries. A single record per CDR3 protein comes from TCRdb applying MiXCR to the multiplex PCR reads. The repertoire includes fewer than 550,000 distinct CDR3 sequences, about 15% of them detected once, and about 25% sits in the top ten. The data were also submitted as part of a second study, on T cells in Graves' hyperthyroidism and ophthalmopathy.

Sequenced material: peripheral blood mononuclear cells (PBMCs), taken at new diagnosis, from a patient treated with antithyroid drugs. Receptors were obtained from a young woman with Graves disease.

The rearrangement links TRBV4-1 to TRBJ2-7, with 8 nucleotides matching TRBD2. The germline CDR1 and CDR2 sequences are MGHRA and YSYEKL. V lost 3 bases, J lost 4 bases, and 14 bases stayed unmatched. The CDR3 is 17 residues long. This CDR3 is CASSQGPEREMRYEQYF. CDR3 nucleotide sequence: TGCGCCAGCAGCCAGGGCCCCGAGCGGGAGATGAGGTACGAGCAGTACTTC.

This clonotype was recorded many times. This sequence joins TRBV24-1 and TRBJ2-3; tentative D call: TRBD2 (6 bases). The length of the CDR3 is 13 residues. CDR1 is KGHDR, CDR2 SFDVKD, per germline. V was trimmed by 1 base and J by 10 bases, leaving 11 bases between them. Here the CDR3 reads CATSDFWRDAQYF. CDR3 DNA sequence: TGTGCCACCAGTGATTTTTGGCGGGACGCGCAGTATTTT.

The sample holds many counts of this clonotype. CDR3 residues: CASSLQGNRGTDTQYF. CDR3 coding DNA: TGTGCCAGCAGCCTACAGGGAAATCGTGGCACAGATACGCAGTATTTT. The chain links TRBV3-1 to TRBJ2-3, with D tentatively TRBD1 (6 bases). From germline, CDR1 is LGHDT and CDR2 YNNKEL (reference sequence). Trimming removed 4 bases at V and 1 base at J, with 15 bases between. CDR3 length equals 16 residues.

In regard to this clonotype: Since a much larger clone is just one base distant, this may be a read error. The J gene is TRBJ2-7, the V gene TRBV6-2 or TRBV6-3; no clear D. The CDR3 totals 16 residues. CDR1 is MNHEY, CDR2 SVGEGT, per germline. V was shortened by 0 bases and J by 1 base, with 13 bases between the two germline ends. The CDR3 is CASSYSSWWGSYEQYF. The DNA for the CDR3 is TGTGCCAGCAGTTACTCGAGTTGGTGGGGTTCCTACGAGCAGTACTTC.

The chain joins TRBV28 to TRBJ1-3, with D possibly matching TRBD1 (5 bases). This CDR3 contains 14 residues. Germline V CDR1 and CDR2: MDHEN, SYDVKM. V gave up 6 bases and J gave up 4 bases, with 13 bases separating them. As DNA, the CDR3 is TGTGCCAGCAGACCTCGGGGCTCCGGAAACACCATATATTTT. Amino acid sequence: CASRPRGSGNTIYF.

This clonotype appeared many times. The rearrangement links TRBV20-1 to TRBJ2-1; 8 nucleotides match TRBD1. Trimming at V came to 4 bases and at J to 0 bases, leaving 5 bases not matched to a gene. Germline CDR1 and CDR2: DFQATT and SNEGSKA (reference sequence). This CDR3 spans 15 amino acids. CDR3 residues: CSAKGQGGSYNEQFF. In DNA form, the CDR3 reads TGCAGTGCTAAAGGACAGGGAGGCTCCTACAATGAGCAGTTCTTC.

V gene TRBV7-9 combines with J gene TRBJ1-5; D is undetermined. Germline CDR1 and CDR2: SEHNR and FQNEAQ (reference sequence). The CDR3 loop spans 16 amino acids. V lost 1 base, J lost 0 bases, and 10 bases lay in between. CDR3 nucleotides: TGTGCCAGCAGCTTAGTCGAAGGTTATAGCAATCAGCCCCAGCATTTT. This gives the protein CASSLVEGYSNQPQHF. Drawing the rest from reference TRBV7-9 and TRBJ1-5, the complete variable domain is DTGVSQNPRHKITKRGQNVTFRCDPISEHNRLYWYRQTLGQGPEFLTYFQNEAQLEKSRLLSDRFSAERPKGSFSTLEIQRTEQGDSAMYLCASSLVEGYSNQPQHFGDGTRLSIL.

This clonotype was picked up a small number of times. The J gene is TRBJ1-1, the V gene TRBV12-3 or TRBV12-4; D gene unclear. This CDR3 spans 13 amino acids. V dropped 0 bases and J dropped 4 bases, with 6 bases sitting between them. The CDR3 spells CASSLAVVTEAFF. CDR3 in DNA: TGTGCCAGCAGTTTAGCAGTAGTCACTGAAGCTTTCTTT.

The chain has TRBV7-6 and TRBJ2-2, with 8 bases lining up with TRBD2. Germline-derived CDR1 and CDR2 are SGHVS and FNYEAQ. V lost 7 bases to trimming and J lost 6 bases; unmatched junction nucleotides: 10. The CDR3 has 15 amino acids. This chain's CDR3 is CASIPRGGRAGELFF. CDR3 nucleotide sequence: TGTGCCAGCATCCCACGGGGGGGCCGGGCCGGGGAGCTGTTTTTT.

This chain uses TRBV5-1 with TRBJ2-1; maybe TRBD2 (6 bases). Per germline, CDR1 SGHRS and CDR2 YFSETQ. This CDR3 contains 15 residues. Trimming shortened V by 3 bases and J by 2 bases, and 12 bases separated the two germline ends. CDR3 protein: CASSSTGGTYNEQFF. For the CDR3, the DNA is TGCGCCAGCAGCTCAACAGGAGGGACCTACAATGAGCAGTTCTTC.

This clonotype was seen many times. The chain couples TRBV2 to TRBJ2-1; TRBD2 aligns across 11 bases. Germline loops: CDR1 SNHLY, CDR2 FYNNEI. CDR3 length equals 15 residues. Trimming took 6 bases from V and 6 from J; bases not matched to a gene: 7. The DNA of the CDR3 is TGTGCCAGCAGAAACGGGACTAGCGGAGTCAATGAGCAGTTCTTC. Translation: CASRNGTSGVNEQFF.

This clonotype was picked up a small number of times. The chain uses TRBV5-1 and TRBJ1-2; no reliable D call. The germline V and J ends were trimmed by 0 bases and 1 base, with 7 bases remaining between them. CDR3 size: 14 residues. Germline CDR1 is SGHRS and CDR2 is YFSETQ. This chain's CDR3 is CASSLVGSNYGYTF. CDR3 nucleotide sequence: TGCGCCAGCAGCTTGGTCGGCAGTAACTATGGCTACACCTTC.

With respect to this clonotype: An end of the junction differs from the germline gene, which may be a read error. The chain recombines TRBV5-4 with TRBJ2-4; unclear D gene. The germline V gene has CDR1 SGHNT and CDR2 YYREEE (reference sequence). The length of the CDR3 is 16 residues. CDR3 bases: TGTGCCAGCAGCTTGATGACCACAATAGCCAAAAAGATTCAGTACTTC. It encodes CASSLMTTIAKKIQYF.

This clonotype was observed a handful of times. The chain recombines TRBV12-5 with TRBJ2-1; perhaps TRBD2 as D (5 bases). V lost 1 base to trimming and J lost 4 bases, with 14 bases between them. Germline assignment: CDR1 LGHNT and CDR2 FRNRAP. The CDR3 sequence is 16 residues long. This chain's CDR3 is CASGLGARGLYNEQFF. For the CDR3, the DNA is TGTGCTAGTGGTTTGGGGGCAAGAGGGCTGTACAATGAGCAGTTCTTC.

This clonotype was picked up a small number of times. The rearrangement uses TRBV7-2 and TRBJ2-7; 7 bases match TRBD1. V dropped 5 bases and J dropped 4; count of bases not matched to a gene: 8. The CDR3 loop spans 14 amino acids. Germline CDR1 SGHTA, CDR2 FQGNSA. The CDR3 reads CASSLDRNMYEQYF. Here the CDR3 DNA reads TGTGCCAGCAGCCTGGACAGGAATATGTACGAGCAGTACTTC.

Only one count was recorded for this clonotype. The rearrangement uses TRBV2 and TRBJ1-4; D unclear. Germline V gives CDR1 SNHLY, CDR2 FYNNEI. The CDR3 has 12 amino acids. The ends were cut back, 6 bases at V and 8 bases at J, with 10 bases in the middle. CDR3 protein: CASRDGREKLFF. CDR3 bases: TGTGCCAGCAGGGACGGGAGAGAAAAACTGTTTTTT.

As to this clonotype: A much larger clone differs from this one at a single base, so this may be a read error. V is TRBV12-3 or TRBV12-4 and J is TRBJ2-2; the match to TRBD1 covers 7 bases. The CDR3 is 14 residues long. V trimming: 6 bases; J trimming: 1 base; junction bases outside the gene matches: 2. CDR3 amino acids: CASRGTENTGELFF. CDR3 nucleotide sequence: TGTGCCAGCAGAGGGACAGAGAACACCGGGGAGCTGTTTTTT.

This clonotype was found many times. V is TRBV12-3 or TRBV12-4 and J is TRBJ1-2, with D uncertain. This CDR3 is built from 14 residues. Trimming stripped 5 bases from V and 6 bases from J, with 16 bases between. The DNA for the CDR3 is TGTGCCAGCAGTCCCGGGCCCGGAAGAGATGGCTACACCTTC. Protein sequence: CASSPGPGRDGYTF.